These T cell receptor beta chains were read from a single sample in a study of shared clonotypes between healthy human individuals. Clones were sequenced by immunoSEQ multiplex PCR, and TCRdb holds only the in-frame ones, with some missing. The sample shows 900,000 to 1,200,000 clones, 75% to 85% of them seen only once. Sequencing was carried out using memory CD4+ T cells from PBMCs. The receptor source for this set is a man aged 18-30 years in good health. Some clones in this sample may be carry-over from other donors' samples. CDR3s include the opening cysteine and the closing phenylalanine or tryptophan. D genes are given only for firm matches. Some rows have no size entry. The others give once, few or many, or a class for an expanded clone.

-	TRBV7-9	TRBJ1-1	-	CVETTPWDEAFF	TGTGTTGAGACCACACCCTGGGATGAAGCTTTCTTT
-	TRBV27	TRBJ2-3	-	CASSSPQRSTDTQYF	TGTGCCAGCAGTTCCCCCCAGCGGAGCACAGATACGCAGTATTTT
TRBD2	TRBV18	TRBJ2-5	few	CASSPMGLAGETQYF	TGTGCCAGCTCACCAATGGGACTAGCGGGCGAGACCCAGTACTTC
TRBD1	TRBV5-6	TRBJ2-5	few	CASSSFYRDSQETQYF	TGTGCCAGCAGCTCGTTTTACCGGGACAGTCAAGAGACCCAGTACTTC
-	TRBV7-9	TRBJ1-1	few	CASSFGGNTEAFF	TGTGCCAGCAGCTTCGGCGGGAACACTGAAGCTTTCTTT
-	TRBV5-6	TRBJ1-4	-	CASSLWRVGEKLFF	TGTGCCAGCAGCTTGTGGAGGGTGGGAGAAAAACTGTTTTTT
TRBD1	TRBV7-9	TRBJ1-1	-	CASSPTPGQHSEAFF	TGTGCCAGCAGCCCAACACCGGGACAGCATTCTGAAGCTTTCTTT
-	TRBV7-6	TRBJ2-2	-	CASSPPRNTGELFF	TGTGCCAGCAGCCCGCCGAGGAACACCGGGGAGCTGTTTTTT
-	TRBV18	TRBJ2-5	once	CASSPPRQEGETQYF	TGTGCCAGCTCACCACCCCGGCAGGAGGGAGAGACCCAGTACTTC
-	TRBV4-3	TRBJ2-2	-	CASSQDQSGRGTGELFF	TGCGCCAGCAGCCAAGATCAAAGCGGTCGAGGTACCGGGGAGCTGTTTTTT
-	TRBV7-3	TRBJ2-1	-	CASSLQGSSYNEQFF	TGTGCCAGCAGCTTGCAAGGCAGCTCCTACAATGAGCAGTTCTTC
TRBD2	TRBV9	TRBJ2-1	-	CASSFTGTINEQFF	TGTGCCAGCAGCTTCACCGGGACTATCAATGAGCAGTTCTTC
TRBD2	TRBV28	TRBJ2-2	-	CASSGPGRDTGELFF	TGTGCCAGCAGTGGCCCTGGGAGGGACACCGGGGAGCTGTTTTTT
-	TRBV10-3	TRBJ2-5	-	CAISARSQDQETQYF	TGTGCCATCAGCGCTCGTTCACAGGACCAAGAGACCCAGTACTTC
-	TRBV6-5	TRBJ1-4	-	CASRSMVNEKLFF	TGTGCCAGCAGGTCGATGGTGAATGAAAAACTGTTTTTT
-	TRBV28	TRBJ2-5	-	CASSSRFGAGETQYF	TGTGCCAGCAGTAGCCGGTTTGGGGCTGGAGAGACCCAGTACTTC
TRBD2	TRBV5-1	TRBJ2-1	-	CASSLSSGGSYNEQFF	TGCGCCAGCAGCTTGAGTAGCGGGGGGAGTTACAATGAGCAGTTCTTC
-	TRBV28	TRBJ1-2	-	CASNAQGYGYTF	TGTGCCAGCAATGCACAGGGCTATGGCTACACCTTC
-	TRBV19	TRBJ1-1	-	CASSPGTSNTEAFF	TGTGCCAGTAGTCCCGGGACCTCGAACACTGAAGCTTTCTTT
-	TRBV27	TRBJ2-7	-	CASSLKRGNFREQYF	TGTGCCAGCAGTTTAAAGAGGGGGAACTTTCGCGAGCAGTACTTC
-	TRBV27	TRBJ1-2	-	CASSLGTDYGYTF	TGTGCCAGCAGTTTAGGGACTGACTATGGCTACACCTTC
TRBD2	TRBV11-3	TRBJ2-5	-	CASSLGTSVGETQYF	TGTGCCAGCAGCTTAGGGACTAGCGTTGGAGAGACCCAGTACTTC
-	TRBV5-6	TRBJ1-3	-	CASSLQGRGSGNTIYF	TGTGCCAGCTCCCTTCAGGGCAGGGGCTCTGGAAACACCATATATTTT
-	TRBV7-3	TRBJ2-5	few	CASSLGGAAQETQYF	TGTGCCAGCAGCTTAGGCGGGGCGGCACAAGAGACCCAGTACTTC
-	TRBV11-1	TRBJ2-3	-	CASSFLASSTDTQYF	TGTGCCAGCAGCTTCCTAGCCTCTAGCACAGATACGCAGTATTTT
-	TRBV5-6	TRBJ2-2	many	CASSPGTHSTGELFF	TGTGCCAGCAGCCCAGGGACCCACTCAACCGGGGAGCTGTTTTTT
-	TRBV5-4	TRBJ1-5	few	CASSLEGPNQPQHF	TGTGCCAGCAGCTTGGAGGGTCCCAATCAGCCCCAGCATTTT
TRBD1	TRBV5-6	TRBJ2-2	-	CASSSIPTGGPGELFF	TGTGCCAGCAGCTCCATACCGACAGGGGGGCCCGGGGAGCTGTTTTTT
-	TRBV19	TRBJ2-2	-	CASSKGRQNTGELFF	TGTGCCAGTAGTAAGGGCAGGCAGAACACCGGGGAGCTGTTTTTT
-	TRBV2	TRBJ2-5	-	CASSRANTQETQYF	TGTGCCAGCAGCCGGGCGAACACACAAGAGACCCAGTACTTC
-	TRBV7-3	TRBJ2-5	-	CASSLFGTDSETQYF	TGTGCCAGCAGCCTGTTCGGGACGGACAGTGAGACCCAGTACTTC
-	TRBV28	TRBJ1-4	-	CASSFPGINEKLFF	TGTGCCAGCAGTTTCCCAGGGATTAATGAAAAACTGTTTTTT
TRBD1	TRBV4-1	TRBJ1-2	-	CASSPKGLGTGNYGYTF	TGCGCCAGCAGCCCAAAGGGGCTAGGGACAGGCAACTATGGCTACACCTTC
TRBD1	TRBV19	TRBJ1-2	-	CAVSDRGGTNYGYTF	TGTGCCGTGTCGGACAGGGGCGGCACTAACTATGGCTACACCTTC
-	TRBV10-1	TRBJ2-7	many	CASSESGGEQYF	TGCGCCAGCAGTGAGTCGGGGGGCGAGCAGTACTTC
-	TRBV7-2	TRBJ2-3	-	CASSLRQADTQYF	TGTGCCAGCAGCTTAAGGCAGGCGGATACGCAGTATTTT
-	TRBV7-2	TRBJ2-5	once	CASSFGRETQYF	TGTGCCAGCAGCTTTGGGAGAGAGACCCAGTACTTC
-	TRBV21-1	TRBJ2-7	-	CASSIVTIYRSYEQYF	TGTGCCAGCAGCATTGTAACCATATACAGGTCCTACGAGCAGTACTTC
-	TRBV9	TRBJ1-5	-	CASSPRGSNQPQHF	TGTGCCAGCAGCCCCCGGGGCTCCAATCAGCCCCAGCATTTT
-	TRBV5-1	TRBJ2-1	-	CASSPDLEQFF	TGCGCCAGCAGCCCGGACTTAGAGCAGTTCTTC
-	TRBV9	TRBJ2-7	-	CASSVGPRDEQYF	TGTGCCAGCAGCGTAGGACCACGTGACGAGCAGTACTTC
-	TRBV7-2	TRBJ1-2	few	CASSFTNYGYTF	TGTGCCAGCAGCTTCACTAACTATGGCTACACCTTC
-	TRBV28	TRBJ2-1	-	CASDSSDTVNEQFF	TGTGCCAGCGACTCTTCCGACACGGTCAATGAGCAGTTCTTC
TRBD1	TRBV4-1	TRBJ2-2	-	CASSHVTGGIAGELFF	TGCGCCAGCAGCCACGTGACAGGGGGGATAGCCGGGGAGCTGTTTTTT
TRBD2	TRBV18	TRBJ2-5	-	CASSPREGFQETQYF	TGTGCCAGCTCACCACGGGAGGGCTTCCAAGAGACCCAGTACTTC